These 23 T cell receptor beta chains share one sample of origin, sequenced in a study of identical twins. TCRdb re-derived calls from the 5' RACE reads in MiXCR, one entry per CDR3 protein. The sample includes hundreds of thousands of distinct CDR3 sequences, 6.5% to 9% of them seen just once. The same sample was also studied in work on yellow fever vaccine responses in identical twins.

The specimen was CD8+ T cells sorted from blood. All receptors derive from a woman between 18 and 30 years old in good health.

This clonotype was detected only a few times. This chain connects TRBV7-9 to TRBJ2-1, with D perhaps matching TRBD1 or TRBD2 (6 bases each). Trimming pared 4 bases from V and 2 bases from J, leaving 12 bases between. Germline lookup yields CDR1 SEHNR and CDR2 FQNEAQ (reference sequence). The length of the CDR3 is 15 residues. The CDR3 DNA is TGTGCCAGCAGCTCAGGGGACTCCCCCTACAATGAGCAGTTCTTC. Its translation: CASSSGDSPYNEQFF. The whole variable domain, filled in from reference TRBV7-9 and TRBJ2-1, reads DTGVSQNPRHKITKRGQNVTFRCDPISEHNRLYWYRQTLGQGPEFLTYFQNEAQLEKSRLLSDRFSAERPKGSFSTLEIQRTEQGDSAMYLCASSSGDSPYNEQFFGPGTRLTVL.

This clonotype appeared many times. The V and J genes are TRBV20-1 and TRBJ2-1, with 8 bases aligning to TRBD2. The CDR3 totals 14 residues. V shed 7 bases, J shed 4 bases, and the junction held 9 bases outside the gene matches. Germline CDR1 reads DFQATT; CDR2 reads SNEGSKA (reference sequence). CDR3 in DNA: TGCAGTGTCCCGGGACTAGAGGTATACAATGAGCAGTTCTTC. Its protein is CSVPGLEVYNEQFF.

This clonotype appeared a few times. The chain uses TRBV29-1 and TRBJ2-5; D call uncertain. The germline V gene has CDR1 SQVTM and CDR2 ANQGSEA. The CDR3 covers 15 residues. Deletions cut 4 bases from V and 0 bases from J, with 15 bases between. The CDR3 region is CSVVIVEKYQETQYF. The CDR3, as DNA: TGCAGCGTTGTGATCGTGGAGAAATACCAAGAGACCCAGTACTTC.

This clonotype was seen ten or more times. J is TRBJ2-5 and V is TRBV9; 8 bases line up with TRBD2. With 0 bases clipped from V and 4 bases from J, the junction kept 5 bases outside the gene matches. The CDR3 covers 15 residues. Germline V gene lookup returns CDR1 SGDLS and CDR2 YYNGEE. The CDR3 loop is CASSVVTGGPETQYF. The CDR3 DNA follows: TGTGCCAGCAGCGTAGTGACGGGGGGGCCAGAGACCCAGTACTTC.

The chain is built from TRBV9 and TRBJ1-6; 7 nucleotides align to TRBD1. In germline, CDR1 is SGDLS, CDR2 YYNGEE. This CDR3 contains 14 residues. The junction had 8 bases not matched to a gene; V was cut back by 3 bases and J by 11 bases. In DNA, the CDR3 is TGTGCCAGCAGCGCCGGGACAGCTTATACACCCCTCCACTTT. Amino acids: CASSAGTAYTPLHF.

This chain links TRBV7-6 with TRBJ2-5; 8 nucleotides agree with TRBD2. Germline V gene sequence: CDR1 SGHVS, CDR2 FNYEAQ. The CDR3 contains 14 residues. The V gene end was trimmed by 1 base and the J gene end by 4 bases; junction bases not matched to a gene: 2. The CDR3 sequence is CASSLESGRETQYF. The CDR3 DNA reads TGTGCCAGCAGCTTAGAGAGCGGGAGAGAGACCCAGTACTTC.

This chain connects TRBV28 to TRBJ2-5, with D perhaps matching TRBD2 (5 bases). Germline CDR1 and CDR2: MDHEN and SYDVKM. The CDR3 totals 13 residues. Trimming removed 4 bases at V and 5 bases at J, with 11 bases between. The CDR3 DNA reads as TGTGCCAGCAGTTCGAGGGATTGGGAGACCCAGTACTTC. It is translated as CASSSRDWETQYF.

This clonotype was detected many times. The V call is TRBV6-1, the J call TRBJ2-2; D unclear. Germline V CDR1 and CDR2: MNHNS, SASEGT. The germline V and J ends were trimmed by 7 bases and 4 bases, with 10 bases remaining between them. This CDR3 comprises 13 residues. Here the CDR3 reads CASNIESTGELFF. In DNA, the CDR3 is TGTGCCAGCAACATCGAGTCCACCGGGGAGCTGTTTTTT.

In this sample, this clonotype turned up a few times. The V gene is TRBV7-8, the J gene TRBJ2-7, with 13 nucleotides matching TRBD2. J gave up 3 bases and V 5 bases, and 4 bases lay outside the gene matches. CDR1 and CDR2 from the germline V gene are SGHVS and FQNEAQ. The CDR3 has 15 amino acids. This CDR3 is CASSQGLAGLYEQYV. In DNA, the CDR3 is TGTGCCAGCAGCCAGGGACTAGCGGGGCTCTACGAGCAGTACGTC.

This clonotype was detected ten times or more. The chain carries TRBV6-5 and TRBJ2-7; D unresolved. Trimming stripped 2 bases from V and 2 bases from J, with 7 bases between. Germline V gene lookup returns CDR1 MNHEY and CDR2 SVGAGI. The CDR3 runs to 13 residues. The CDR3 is CASSYGLPYEQYF. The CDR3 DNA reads TGTGCCAGCAGTTACGGGCTCCCCTACGAGCAGTACTTC.

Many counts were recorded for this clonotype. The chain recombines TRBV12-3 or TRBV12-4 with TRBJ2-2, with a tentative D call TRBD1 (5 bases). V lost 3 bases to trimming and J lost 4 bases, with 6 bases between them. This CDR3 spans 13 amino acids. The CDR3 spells CASSFQGTGELFF. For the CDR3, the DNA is TGTGCCAGCAGTTTTCAGGGCACCGGGGAGCTGTTTTTT.

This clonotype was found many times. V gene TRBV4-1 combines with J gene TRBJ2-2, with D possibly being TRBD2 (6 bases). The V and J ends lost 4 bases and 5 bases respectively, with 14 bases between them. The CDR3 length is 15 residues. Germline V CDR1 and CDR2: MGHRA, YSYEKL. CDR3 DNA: TGCGCCAGCAGCCCAGAGGACTATCCGACCGGGGAGCTGTTTTTT. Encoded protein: CASSPEDYPTGELFF.

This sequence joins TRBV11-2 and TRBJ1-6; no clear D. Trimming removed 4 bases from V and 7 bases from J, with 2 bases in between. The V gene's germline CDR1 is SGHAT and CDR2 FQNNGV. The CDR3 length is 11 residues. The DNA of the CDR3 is TGTGCCAGCAGCTCAAATTCACCCCTCCACTTT. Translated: CASSSNSPLHF.

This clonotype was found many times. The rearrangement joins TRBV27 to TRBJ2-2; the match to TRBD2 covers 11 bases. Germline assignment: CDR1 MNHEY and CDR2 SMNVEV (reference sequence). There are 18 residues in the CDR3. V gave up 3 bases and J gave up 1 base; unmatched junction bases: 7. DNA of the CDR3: TGTGCCAGCAGTTTCCCCGTAGCGGGAGGGCTGAACACCGGGGAGCTGTTTTTT. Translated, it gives CASSFPVAGGLNTGELFF.

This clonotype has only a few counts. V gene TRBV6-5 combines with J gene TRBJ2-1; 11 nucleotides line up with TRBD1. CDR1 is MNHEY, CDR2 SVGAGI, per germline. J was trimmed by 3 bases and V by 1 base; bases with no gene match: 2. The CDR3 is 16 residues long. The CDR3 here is CASSYLGTGGYNEQFF. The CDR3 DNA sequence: TGTGCCAGCAGTTACTTGGGGACAGGGGGCTACAATGAGCAGTTCTTC.

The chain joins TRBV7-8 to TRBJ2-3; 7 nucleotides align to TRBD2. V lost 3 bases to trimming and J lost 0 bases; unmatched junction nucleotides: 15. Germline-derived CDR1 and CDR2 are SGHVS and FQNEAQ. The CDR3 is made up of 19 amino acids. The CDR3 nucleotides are TGTGCCAGCAGCTTTCGCAGGGCGCCCGGCGGGAGAAGCACAGATACGCAGTATTTT. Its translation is CASSFRRAPGGRSTDTQYF.

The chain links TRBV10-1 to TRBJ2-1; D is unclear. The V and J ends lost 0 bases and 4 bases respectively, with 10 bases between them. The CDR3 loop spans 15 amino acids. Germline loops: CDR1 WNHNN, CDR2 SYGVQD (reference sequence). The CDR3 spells CASSESLLTYNEQFF. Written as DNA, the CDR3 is TGCGCCAGCAGTGAGTCCTTACTAACTTACAATGAGCAGTTCTTC.

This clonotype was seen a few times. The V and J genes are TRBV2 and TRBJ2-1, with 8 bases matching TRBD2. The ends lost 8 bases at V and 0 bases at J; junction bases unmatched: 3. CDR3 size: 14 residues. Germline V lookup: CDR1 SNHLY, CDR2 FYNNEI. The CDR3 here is CASVTSGSYNEQFF. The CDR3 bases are TGTGCCAGCGTTACTAGCGGCTCCTACAATGAGCAGTTCTTC.

DNA of the CDR3: TGCAGTGCTAGAGATTACGGGGAGCTCAAAAACATTCAGTACTTC. Its translation is CSARDYGELKNIQYF. The gene calls are TRBV20-1 and TRBJ2-4; weak D call: TRBD2 (5 bases). This CDR3 comprises 15 residues. V was trimmed by 0 bases and J by 3 bases, leaving 12 bases between them. The germline gives CDR1 DFQATT, CDR2 SNEGSKA (reference sequence).

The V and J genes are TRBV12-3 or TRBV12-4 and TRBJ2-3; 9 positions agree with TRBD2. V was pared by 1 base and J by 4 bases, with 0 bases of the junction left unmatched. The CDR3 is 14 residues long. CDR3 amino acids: CASSLVAGADTQYF. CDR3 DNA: TGTGCCAGCAGTTTAGTAGCGGGAGCAGATACGCAGTATTTT.

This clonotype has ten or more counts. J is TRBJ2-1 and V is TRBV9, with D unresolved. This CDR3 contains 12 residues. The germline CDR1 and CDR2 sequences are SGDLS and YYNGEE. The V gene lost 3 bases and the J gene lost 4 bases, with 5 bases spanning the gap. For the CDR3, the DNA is TGTGCCAGCAGCGAACCATACAATGAGCAGTTCTTC. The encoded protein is CASSEPYNEQFF.

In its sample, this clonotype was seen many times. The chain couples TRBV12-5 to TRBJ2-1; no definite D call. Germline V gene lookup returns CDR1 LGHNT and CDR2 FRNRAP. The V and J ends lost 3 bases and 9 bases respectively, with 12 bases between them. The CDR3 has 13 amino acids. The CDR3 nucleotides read TGTGCTAGTGGTTTTTCAGCTTTTGGTGAGCAGTTCTTC. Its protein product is CASGFSAFGEQFF. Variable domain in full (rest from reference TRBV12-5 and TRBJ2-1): DARVTQTPRHKVTEMGQEVTMRCQPILGHNTVFWYRQTMMQGLELLAYFRNRAPLDDSGMPKDRFSAEMPDATLATLKIQPSEPRDSAVYFCASGFSAFGEQFFGPGTRLTVL.

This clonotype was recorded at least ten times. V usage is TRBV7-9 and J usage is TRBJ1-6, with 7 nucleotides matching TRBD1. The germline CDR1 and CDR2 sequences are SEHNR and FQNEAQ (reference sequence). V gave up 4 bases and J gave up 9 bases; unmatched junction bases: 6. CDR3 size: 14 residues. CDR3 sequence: CASSWDSRSSPLHF. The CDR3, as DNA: TGTGCCAGCAGCTGGGACAGCCGCAGTTCACCCCTCCACTTT.